This TCR beta chain was profiled in a study of PD-1 blockade in classical Hodgkin lymphoma. Between the trimmed V and J ends, which lost 0 bases and 6 bases, there was a span of 8 bases. This CDR3 is built from 14 residues. Per the germline V gene, CDR1 is SGHNT and CDR2 is YENEEA. As to time point: cycle 4 day 1 (C4D1), after 6 weeks of nivolumab. In every patient, relapse followed autologous stem cell transplantation, while exposure to brentuximab vedotin differed. Investigators isolated CD4+ T cells from thawed PBMCs through magnetic negative selection. Method: immunoSEQ multiplex PCR; TCRdb's copy keeps in-frame clones and lacks some. The sample holds about 20,000 clones, approximately 68% seen once.

The V and J genes are TRBV11-3 and TRBJ2-2; D is uncertain. The TCR originated in a human donor with classical Hodgkin lymphoma. Sample: CD4+ T cells from blood, taken before the fourth cycle of nivolumab. CDR3 loop: CASSLDLRAGELFF. The CDR3 nucleotides read TGTGCCAGCAGCTTAGATCTGAGAGCCGGGGAGCTGTTTTTT. Based on the CDR3 plus reference TRBV11-3 and TRBJ2-2, the full variable domain is EAGVVQSPRYKIIEKKQPVAFWCNPISGHNTLYWYLQNLGQGPELLIRYENEEAVDDSQLPKDRFSAERLKGVDSTLKIQPAELGDSAVYLCASSLDLRAGELFFGEGSRLTVL.